Listed below are T cell receptor beta chains from one sample, sequenced in a study of blood T cells in healthy people across ages. TCRdb processed the 5' RACE reads anew with MiXCR; each CDR3 protein has one entry. Of about a million distinct CDR3 sequences in the sample, roughly 51% were seen once. Sample: blood. The source of these receptors is a woman in her sixties or seventies in good health. The CDR3 runs from the conserved cysteine through the conserved F or W. The order of the fields is J gene, D gene, V gene, clone size, CDR3 protein, CDR3 DNA. A D gene is named only where the DNA matches it firmly. For some rows the clone size is stated as once, few or many, or as a class when expanded; others skip it.

TRBJ1-2 NA TRBV25-1 few CASSQGWRYGYTF TGTGCCAGCAGTCAGGGATGGAGGTATGGCTACACCTTC
TRBJ2-4 NA TRBV10-2 NA CASSEEAGWNIQYF TGCGCCAGCAGTGAAGAGGCAGGGTGGAACATTCAGTACTTC
TRBJ2-1 TRBD2 TRBV9 NA CASSHSGLAGGSYNEQFF TGTGCCAGCAGCCACAGTGGACTAGCGGGAGGTTCCTACAATGAGCAGTTCTTC
TRBJ1-2 NA TRBV4-3 few CASSQDPRQESAGYTF TGCGCCAGCAGCCAAGATCCGAGACAGGAGTCCGCTGGCTACACCTTC
TRBJ2-6 NA TRBV7-8 NA CASSLALYSGANVLTF TGTGCCAGCAGCTTAGCGCTATACTCTGGGGCCAACGTCCTGACTTTC
TRBJ2-5 NA TRBV29-1 NA CSVEDPGREETQYF TGCAGCGTTGAAGATCCAGGGAGAGAAGAGACCCAGTACTTC
TRBJ2-5 NA TRBV13 NA CASVKRDSFREQYF TGTGCCAGCGTCAAACGGGACTCCTTCCGGGAGCAGTACTTC
TRBJ2-7 TRBD1 TRBV18 few CASSTTQGVYDEQYF TGTGCCAGCTCGACCACACAGGGGGTATACGACGAGCAGTACTTC
TRBJ1-2 NA TRBV6-1 few CASSVTPVYGYTF TGTGCCAGCAGCGTAACCCCCGTCTATGGCTACACCTTC
TRBJ1-2 NA TRBV7-9 NA CASSLGNTGAYGYTF TGTGCCAGCAGCTTAGGTAACACCGGGGCTTATGGCTACACCTTC
TRBJ2-7 TRBD1 TRBV5-1 NA CASSPQGEIAYEQYF TGCGCCAGCAGCCCGCAGGGGGAGATCGCCTACGAGCAGTACTTC
TRBJ2-3 TRBD1 TRBV4-3 few CASSPRQGVGTDTQYF TGCGCCAGCAGCCCTCGACAGGGGGTAGGGACAGATACGCAGTATTTT
TRBJ2-1 NA TRBV30 NA CAWQGRSSYNEQFF TGTGCCTGGCAGGGGAGGAGTTCCTACAATGAGCAGTTCTTC
TRBJ2-3 NA TRBV27 NA CASTGLGTDTQYF TGTGCCAGCACGGGACTGGGCACAGATACGCAGTATTTT
TRBJ2-3 NA TRBV10-3 NA CATLREHVSDTQYF TGTGCCACCCTGAGGGAGCACGTCTCGGATACGCAGTATTTT
TRBJ1-1 NA TRBV28 NA CASNLLTGNTEAFF TGTGCCAGCAACCTCTTGACAGGGAACACTGAAGCTTTCTTT
TRBJ2-3 TRBD2 TRBV29-1 few CSVGGYAGVVDTQYF TGCAGCGTTGGAGGATACGCGGGAGTGGTTGATACGCAGTATTTT
TRBJ2-7 NA TRBV6-2/TRBV6-3 NA CASNGDSSYEQYF TGTGCCAGCAATGGTGATAGCTCCTACGAGCAGTACTTC
TRBJ2-7 NA TRBV3-1 NA CASSQGHGPYEQYF TGTGCCAGCAGCCAAGGGCACGGACCCTACGAGCAGTACTTC
TRBJ2-1 NA TRBV15 NA CATTLVGWGFYEQFF TGTGCCACCACTCTGGTTGGATGGGGGTTTTATGAGCAGTTCTTC
TRBJ1-2 NA TRBV20-1 NA CSAIDTTNYGYTF TGCAGTGCTATCGACACGACTAACTATGGCTACACCTTC
TRBJ2-6 NA TRBV7-9 NA CASRSGPPLSGANVLTF TGTGCCAGCAGGTCAGGGCCCCCCCTCTCTGGGGCCAACGTCCTGACTTTC
TRBJ2-4 NA TRBV5-1 few CASSLQGIYKNIQYF TGCGCCAGCAGCCTTCAGGGGATCTACAAAAACATTCAGTACTTC
TRBJ2-3 NA TRBV7-2 NA CASSLVSLAAGTQYF TGTGCCAGCAGCTTAGTATCACTAGCTGCAGGTACGCAGTATTTT
TRBJ2-7 TRBD1 TRBV24-1 once CATSEAGQGQAEQYF TGTGCCACCAGTGAGGCAGGACAGGGTCAGGCCGAGCAGTACTTC
TRBJ2-1 TRBD2 TRBV27 NA CASSLSSGLAGGIRNEQFF TGTGCCAGCAGTTTATCCTCAGGACTAGCGGGAGGGATACGAAATGAGCAGTTCTTC
TRBJ2-3 NA TRBV10-3 few CAINEAGTDTQYF TGTGCCATCAATGAGGCGGGCACAGATACGCAGTATTTT
TRBJ1-5 NA TRBV20-1 NA CSAGGWEGQPQHF TGCAGTGCTGGGGGATGGGAGGGACAGCCCCAGCATTTT
TRBJ2-7 NA TRBV30 once CAWSPSSYEQYF TGTGCCTGGAGTCCCAGTTCCTACGAGCAGTACTTC